This TCR beta chain was captured in a study of identical twins. Study outcomes and limitations: The models gave estimates that fell short of the out-of-frame TCR alpha sharing seen in monozygotic twins. Within cord blood, abundant beta clonotypes carried fewer insertions, but memory repertoires showed no such trend. Twins shared beta out-of-frame sequences in excess, but this excess was weaker.

The V and J ends lost 4 bases and 4 bases respectively, with 8 bases between them. The CDR3 has 13 amino acids. CDR1 is KGHDR and CDR2 is SFDVKD in the germline V gene. Template switching added a universal primer site, and cDNA bore unique molecular identifiers. Each CDR3 protein is one row after TCRdb ran MiXCR on the 5' RACE reads. The sample has just under 650,000 distinct CDR3 sequences, around 7.5% seen once. Only a few counts were recorded for this clonotype. Its antigen is not identified. The sample also formed part of further work on yellow fever vaccine responses in identical twins.

V usage is TRBV24-1 and J usage is TRBJ2-3; D is perhaps TRBD2 (5 bases). The receptor was derived from a woman under 30 in good health. Sequencing was done on a sample of PBMCs. CDR3 region: CATSEILADTQYF. In DNA form, the CDR3 reads TGTGCCACCAGTGAGATACTAGCAGATACGCAGTATTTT.